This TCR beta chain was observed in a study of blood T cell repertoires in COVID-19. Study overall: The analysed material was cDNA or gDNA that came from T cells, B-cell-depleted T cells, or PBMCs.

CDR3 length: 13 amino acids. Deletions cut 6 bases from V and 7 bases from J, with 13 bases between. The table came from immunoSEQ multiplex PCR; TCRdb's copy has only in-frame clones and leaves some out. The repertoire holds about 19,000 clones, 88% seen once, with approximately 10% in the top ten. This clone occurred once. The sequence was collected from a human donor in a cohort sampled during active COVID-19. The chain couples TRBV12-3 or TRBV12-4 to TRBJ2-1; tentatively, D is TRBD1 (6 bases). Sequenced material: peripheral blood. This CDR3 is CASSRDIGNEQFF. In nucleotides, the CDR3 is TGTGCCAGCAGCCGGGACATAGGTAATGAGCAGTTCTTC.